The 21 T cell receptor beta chains below were found in one sample sequenced in a study of T cell changes during pregnancy in multiple sclerosis. Profiling relied on immunoSEQ multiplex PCR, and the TCRdb table lists in-frame clones only, not all of them. The sample holds tens of thousands of clones, more than 80% seen once. Sample: CD8+ T cells from peripheral blood mononuclear cells, taken before pregnancy. The origin of the receptors is a female donor with multiple sclerosis, enrolled in a pregnancy study.

The V and J genes are TRBV19 and TRBJ1-1; no reliable D call. This CDR3 has 13 amino acids. Germline CDR1 reads LNHDA; CDR2 reads SQIVND (reference sequence). V lost 5 bases and J 4 bases, leaving 11 bases between the germline ends. CDR3 bases: TGTGCCAGTAGTTTTGGCCTTGGCACTGAAGCTTTCTTT. Its protein is CASSFGLGTEAFF.

The V gene is TRBV4-2, the J gene TRBJ2-7; D may be TRBD2 (6 bases). Germline CDR1 is LGHNA and CDR2 is YNFKEQ. Trimming removed 4 bases at V and 3 bases at J, with 13 bases between. The CDR3 totals 14 residues. The CDR3 DNA sequence: TGTGCCAGCAGCCCCCGGGAGTGGGGCTACGAGCAGTACTTC. It encodes CASSPREWGYEQYF.

Concerning this clone: Germline is not matched at one junction end, which may reflect a read error. The chain joins TRBV29-1 to TRBJ1-3; 7 bases map to TRBD1. The CDR3 is made up of 15 amino acids. Germline lookup yields CDR1 SQVTM and CDR2 ANQGSEA. DNA of the CDR3: TGCAGCGTTGAAGGGCGACAGGGAGCTGGGAACACCATATATTTT. Amino acid sequence: CSVEGRQGAGNTIYF.

This chain connects TRBV7-6 to TRBJ2-1; no clear D gene. With 3 bases removed from V and 5 bases from J, the gap between germline ends came to 8 bases. Germline-derived CDR1 and CDR2 are SGHVS and FNYEAQ. The CDR3 is 13 amino acids. The CDR3 loop reads CASSFPGNNEQFF. As DNA, the CDR3 is TGTGCCAGCAGCTTTCCAGGCAACAATGAGCAGTTCTTC.

This chain links TRBV7-9 with TRBJ2-1; 7 nucleotides line up with TRBD2. CDR1 is SEHNR, CDR2 FQNEAQ, per germline (reference sequence). V gave up 7 bases and J gave up 4 bases; unmatched junction bases: 16. The CDR3 runs to 17 residues. In nucleotides, the CDR3 is TGTGCCAGCACCCCCCTAGCCGGGTGGGGACTATACAATGAGCAGTTCTTC. This translates into CASTPLAGWGLYNEQFF.

This chain joins TRBV27 and TRBJ2-1, with 7 bases identical to TRBD2. The CDR3 is made up of 16 amino acids. V shed 8 bases, J shed 6 bases, and the junction held 16 bases outside the gene matches. Germline CDR1 and CDR2: MNHEY and SMNVEV (reference sequence). For the CDR3, the DNA is TGTGCCAGCTGCTATCAGAGTCTATCTAGCGGCAATGAGCAGTTCTTC. Translated, it gives CASCYQSLSSGNEQFF.

This clone has just a few counts. The chain recombines TRBV7-9 with TRBJ2-2; 10 bases align to TRBD1. The CDR3 totals 17 residues. J lost 6 bases, V lost 0 bases, and 7 bases had no gene match. Per the germline V gene, CDR1 is SEHNR and CDR2 is FQNEAQ (reference sequence). The CDR3 loop is CASSLAFGTGVSGELFF. DNA for the CDR3: TGTGCCAGCAGCTTAGCGTTCGGGACAGGGGTTTCCGGGGAGCTGTTTTTT.

The V and J genes are TRBV7-9 and TRBJ1-4; the match to TRBD1 covers 8 bases. V shed 5 bases and J 7 bases; nucleotides not matched to a gene: 9. Germline CDR1 reads SEHNR; CDR2 reads FQNEAQ (reference sequence). The CDR3 is 15 amino acids. CDR3 amino acids: CASSATGGGGEKLFF. Here the CDR3 DNA reads TGTGCCAGCAGCGCTACAGGGGGAGGGGGTGAAAAACTGTTTTTT. Full variable domain (outside the CDR3, taken from reference TRBV7-9 and TRBJ1-4): DTGVSQNPRHKITKRGQNVTFRCDPISEHNRLYWYRQTLGQGPEFLTYFQNEAQLEKSRLLSDRFSAERPKGSFSTLEIQRTEQGDSAMYLCASSATGGGGEKLFFGSGTQLSVL.

V usage is TRBV27 and J usage is TRBJ2-2, with TRBD1 matching 9 bases. The CDR3 spans 14 residues. J gave up 3 bases and V 4 bases, and 0 bases lay outside the gene matches. Germline CDR1 is MNHEY and CDR2 is SMNVEV (reference sequence). CDR3 residues: CASSWTGDTGELFF. Written as DNA, the CDR3 is TGTGCCAGCAGTTGGACAGGGGACACCGGGGAGCTGTTTTTT.

The V and J genes are TRBV9 and TRBJ2-7, with 10 nucleotides matching TRBD2. The CDR3 is 15 amino acids. V gave up 3 bases and J gave up 7 bases; unmatched junction bases: 10. Germline V lookup: CDR1 SGDLS, CDR2 YYNGEE. This CDR3 reads CASSAYSGGAGEQYF. The CDR3, as DNA: TGTGCCAGCAGCGCTTACAGCGGGGGGGCTGGGGAGCAGTACTTC.

The J gene is TRBJ1-2, the V gene TRBV30; 8 nucleotides match TRBD1. The CDR3 sequence is 13 residues long. The trim removed 0 bases at V and 7 bases at J, leaving 4 bases unmatched. In germline, CDR1 is GTSNPN, CDR2 SVGIG (reference sequence). CDR3 amino acids: CAWSVGQGFGYTF. For the CDR3, the DNA is TGTGCCTGGAGTGTCGGACAGGGCTTTGGCTACACCTTC. Looking up the rest from reference TRBV30 and TRBJ1-2 gives the full variable domain: SQTIHQWPATLVQPVGSPLSLECTVEGTSNPNLYWYRQAAGRGLQLLFYSVGIGQISSEVPQNLSASRPQDRQFILSSKKLLLSDSGFYLCAWSVGQGFGYTFGSGTRLTVV.

This clone was observed a single time. The rearrangement joins TRBV13 to TRBJ2-7; D is possibly TRBD1 (6 bases). Per the germline V gene, CDR1 is PRHDT and CDR2 is FYEKMQ (reference sequence). The CDR3 consists of 14 residues. Trimming took off 4 bases at V and 4 bases at J, with 14 bases between the two ends. The CDR3 DNA reads as TGTGCCAGCAGCTCCAGAGGGACACCGTACGAGCAGTACTTC. Encoded protein: CASSSRGTPYEQYF.

The chain combines TRBV6-5 with TRBJ1-1; D is uncertain. Germline lookup yields CDR1 MNHEY and CDR2 SVGAGI. The CDR3 is made up of 13 amino acids. V was trimmed by 6 bases and J by 2 bases, leaving 10 bases between them. The CDR3 protein is CASRTRTNTEAFF. The CDR3 DNA reads as TGTGCCAGCAGAACACGGACTAACACTGAAGCTTTCTTT.

V and J are TRBV25-1 and TRBJ1-1; tentatively, D is TRBD1 (5 bases). V lost 4 bases and J lost 4, with 16 bases in between. This CDR3 is 15 amino acids long. Germline assignment: CDR1 MGHDK and CDR2 SYGVNS. The CDR3 reads CASSGGGAKGTEAFF. The CDR3 DNA reads TGTGCCAGCAGTGGGGGCGGGGCCAAGGGCACTGAAGCTTTCTTT.

CDR3: CASSSPGQGHSVDYEQYF. The CDR3 DNA is TGTGCCAGCAGTTCCCCGGGACAGGGTCATTCGGTGGACTACGAGCAGTACTTC. The chain combines TRBV28 with TRBJ2-7; 9 bases are a match to TRBD1. Per the germline V gene, CDR1 is MDHEN and CDR2 is SYDVKM. The J segment lost 3 bases and the V segment lost 4 bases, leaving 16 bases of the junction unmatched. The CDR3 is made up of 18 amino acids. Drawing the rest from reference TRBV28 and TRBJ2-7, the complete variable domain is DVKVTQSSRYLVKRTGEKVFLECVQDMDHENMFWYRQDPGLGLRLIYFSYDVKMKEKGDIPEGYSVSREKKERFSLILESASTNQTSMYLCASSSPGQGHSVDYEQYFGPGTRLTVT.

The gene calls are TRBV25-1 and TRBJ1-2; possible D gene TRBD1, 5 bases. This CDR3 has 16 residues. From germline, CDR1 is MGHDK and CDR2 SYGVNS. Between the trimmed V and J ends, which lost 2 bases and 5 bases, there was a span of 18 bases. In nucleotides, the CDR3 is TGTGCCAGCAGTGAACCCACAGGAGCCCTTGGGTATGGCTACACCTTC. It encodes CASSEPTGALGYGYTF.

The sample holds one count of this clone. This chain connects TRBV9 to TRBJ1-4; maybe TRBD1 (5 bases). Trimming left V 5 bases short and J 8 bases short, with 16 bases between. Germline assignment: CDR1 SGDLS and CDR2 YYNGEE. This CDR3 has 14 residues. CDR3 region: CASSAGTGGEKLFF. The CDR3 DNA sequence: TGTGCCAGCAGTGCCGGGACGGGGGGAGAAAAACTGTTTTTT.

This sequence joins TRBV4-1 and TRBJ2-7; possible D gene TRBD2, 6 bases. Germline loops: CDR1 MGHRA, CDR2 YSYEKL. Trimming removed 4 bases from V and 5 bases from J, with 12 bases in between. The CDR3 covers 13 residues. Here the CDR3 reads CASSLARGDEQYF. CDR3 bases: TGCGCCAGCAGCCTTGCTCGCGGGGACGAGCAGTACTTC.

V is TRBV7-7 and J is TRBJ2-2; D may be TRBD1 (5 bases). The CDR3 runs to 15 residues. Trimming pared 7 bases from V and 0 bases from J, leaving 12 bases between. CDR1 and CDR2 from the germline V gene are SSHAT and FNYEAQ (reference sequence). The DNA for the CDR3 is TGTGCCAGCAAATCCCAGGGAACGAACACCGGGGAGCTGTTTTTT. Amino acid sequence: CASKSQGTNTGELFF.

The chain carries TRBV7-9 and TRBJ2-7, with no clear D. Germline V gene sequence: CDR1 SEHNR, CDR2 FQNEAQ (reference sequence). V shed 2 bases and J shed 5 bases, with 7 bases lying between them. This CDR3 is 12 amino acids long. The CDR3 reads CASSLLYDEQYF. CDR3 DNA sequence: TGTGCCAGCAGCTTACTCTATGACGAGCAGTACTTC.

The gene calls are TRBV7-9 and TRBJ1-1, with D perhaps TRBD1 (5 bases). The V end was cut by 5 bases, the J end by 0 bases, with 19 bases between. This CDR3 is built from 17 residues. Germline V gives CDR1 SEHNR, CDR2 FQNEAQ (reference sequence). This CDR3 is CASSDLPGRGMNTEAFF. As DNA, the CDR3 is TGTGCCAGCAGCGACTTACCGGGGCGGGGGATGAACACTGAAGCTTTCTTT.